This TCR beta chain was obtained from a study of response to subunit inactivated influenza vaccine. A few counts support this clonotype. The target antigen is unknown. Study results and limitations: New T cells are recruited in small numbers by each seasonal influenza vaccination, according to the authors' suggestion.

TCRdb re-derived calls from the RT-PCR reads in MiXCR, one entry per CDR3 protein. The sample contains approximately 530,000 distinct CDR3 sequences, over 10% of which appear only once. Trimming took 0 bases from V and 4 from J, leaving 9 bases between them. The CDR3 runs to 14 residues. Germline V gives CDR1 KGHSH, CDR2 LQKENI. The sequenced sample was PBMCs from blood, obtained roughly 48 days after vaccination. The rearrangement joins TRBV18 to TRBJ2-5; D gene unclear. This clonotype was obtained from a man over 45 who received an inactivated influenza vaccine. The CDR3 protein is CASSPPSAGETQYF. CDR3 bases: TGTGCCAGCTCACCACCGTCGGCCGGAGAGACCCAGTACTTC.